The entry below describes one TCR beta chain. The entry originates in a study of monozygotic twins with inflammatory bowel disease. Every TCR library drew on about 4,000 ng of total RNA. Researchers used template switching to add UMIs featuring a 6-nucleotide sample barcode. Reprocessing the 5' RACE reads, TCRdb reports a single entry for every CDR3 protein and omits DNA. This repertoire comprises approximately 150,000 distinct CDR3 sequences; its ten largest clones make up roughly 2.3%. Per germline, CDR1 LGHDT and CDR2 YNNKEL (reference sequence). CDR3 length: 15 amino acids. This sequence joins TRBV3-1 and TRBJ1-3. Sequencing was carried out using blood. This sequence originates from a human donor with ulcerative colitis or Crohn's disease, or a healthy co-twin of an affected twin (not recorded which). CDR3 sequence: CASIIQTGSGNTIYF. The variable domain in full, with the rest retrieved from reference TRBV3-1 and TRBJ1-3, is DTAVSQTPKYLVTQMGNDKSIKCEQNLGHDTMYWYKQDSKKFLKIMFSYNNKELIINETVPNRFSPKSPDKAHLNLHINSLELGDSAVYFCASIIQTGSGNTIYFGEGSWLTVV.